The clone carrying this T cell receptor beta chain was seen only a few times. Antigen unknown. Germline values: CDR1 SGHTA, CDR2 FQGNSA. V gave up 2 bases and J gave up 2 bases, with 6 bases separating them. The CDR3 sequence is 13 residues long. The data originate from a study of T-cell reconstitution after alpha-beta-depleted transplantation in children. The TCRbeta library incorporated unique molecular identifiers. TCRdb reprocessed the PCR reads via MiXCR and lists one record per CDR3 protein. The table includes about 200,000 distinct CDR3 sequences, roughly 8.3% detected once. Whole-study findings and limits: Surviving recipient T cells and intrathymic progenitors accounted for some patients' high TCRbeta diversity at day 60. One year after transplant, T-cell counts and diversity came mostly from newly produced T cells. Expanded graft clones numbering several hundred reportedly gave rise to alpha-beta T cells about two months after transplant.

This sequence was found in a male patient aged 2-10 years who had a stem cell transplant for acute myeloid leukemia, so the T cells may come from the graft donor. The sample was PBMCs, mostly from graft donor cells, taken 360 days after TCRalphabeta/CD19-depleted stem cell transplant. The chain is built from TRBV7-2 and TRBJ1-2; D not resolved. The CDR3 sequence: CASSLLENYGYTF. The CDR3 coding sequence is TGTGCCAGCAGCTTATTGGAGAACTATGGCTACACCTTC.